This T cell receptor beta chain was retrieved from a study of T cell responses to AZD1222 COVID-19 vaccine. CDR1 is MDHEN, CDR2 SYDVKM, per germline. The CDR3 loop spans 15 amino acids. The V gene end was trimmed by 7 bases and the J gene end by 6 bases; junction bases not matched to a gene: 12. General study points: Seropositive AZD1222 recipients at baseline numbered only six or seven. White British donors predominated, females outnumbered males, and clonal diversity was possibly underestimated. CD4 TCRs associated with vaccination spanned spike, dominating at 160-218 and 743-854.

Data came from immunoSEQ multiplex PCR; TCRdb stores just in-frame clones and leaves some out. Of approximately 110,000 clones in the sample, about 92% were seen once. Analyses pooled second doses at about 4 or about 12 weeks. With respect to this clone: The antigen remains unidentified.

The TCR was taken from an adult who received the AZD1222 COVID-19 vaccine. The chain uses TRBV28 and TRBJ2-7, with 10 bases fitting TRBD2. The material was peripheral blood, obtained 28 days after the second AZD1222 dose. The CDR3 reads CASTPWASGGPEQYF. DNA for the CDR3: TGTGCCAGCACCCCATGGGCTAGCGGGGGCCCCGAGCAGTACTTC.